Each of the 12 T cell receptor beta chains below was sequenced from the same sample in a study of T-cell reconstitution after alpha-beta-depleted transplantation in children. This sample's TCRbeta library carried unique molecular identifier barcodes. One entry per CDR3 protein results from TCRdb running MiXCR on the PCR reads. The sample includes roughly 100,000 distinct CDR3 sequences, around 6% of them seen just once. The source material was PBMCs, mostly from graft donor cells, sampled 60 days after TCRalphabeta/CD19-depleted stem cell transplant. Source of these receptors: a female patient aged 2 to 10 who had a stem cell transplant for Fanconi anemia, so the T cells may come from the graft donor.

V gene TRBV21-1 combines with J gene TRBJ2-2; the table names TRBD2, a call not compared with the DNA. TRBV21-1 is a recognized pseudogene. This CDR3 has 19 amino acids. CDR3 nucleotides: TGTGCCAGCAGCAAAGAAGAACGTCTAGAGCCCCTCCACACCGGGGAGCTGTTTTTT. This codes for CASSKEERLEPLHTGELFF.

This clonotype was seen a handful of times. The chain employs TRBV29-1 and TRBJ1-1; 8 bases match TRBD1. The germline V gene has CDR1 SQVTM and CDR2 ANQGSEA. The V and J ends lost 7 bases and 3 bases, in that order; junction bases with no gene match: 7. The CDR3 sequence is 13 residues long. CDR3 nucleotide sequence: TGCAGCGCCCCCGGACAGGGTTACACTGAAGCTTTCTTT. Translation gives CSAPGQGYTEAFF.

This clonotype was detected ten times or more. The rearrangement links TRBV28 to TRBJ2-7, with a tentative D call TRBD1 (5 bases). CDR1 MDHEN and CDR2 SYDVKM come from the germline V gene. The CDR3 contains 12 residues. Trimming cost V 3 bases and J 10 bases, with 13 bases left between them. The CDR3 DNA is TGTGCCAGCAGTTTGTGGCAGGGCTACCAGTACTTC. Encoded protein: CASSLWQGYQYF. The variable domain in full, completed from reference TRBV28 and TRBJ2-7, reads DVKVTQSSRYLVKRTGEKVFLECVQDMDHENMFWYRQDPGLGLRLIYFSYDVKMKEKGDIPEGYSVSREKKERFSLILESASTNQTSMYLCASSLWQGYQYFGPGTRLTVT.

This clonotype appeared many times. DNA of the CDR3: TGCGCCAGCAGCTCTGAGGTGACCGGAGGAAACACCATATATTTT. Protein sequence: CASSSEVTGGNTIYF. This chain connects TRBV5-1 to TRBJ1-3, with D uncertain. Germline values: CDR1 SGHRS, CDR2 YFSETQ. This CDR3 is 15 amino acids long. Trimming removed 3 bases at V and 4 bases at J, with 14 bases between.

This clonotype was recorded a few times. CDR3 DNA sequence: TGTGCCAGCAGCCCGAGAATCTACACCGGGGAGCTGTTTTTT. Translation: CASSPRIYTGELFF. This rearrangement joins TRBV6-1 to TRBJ2-2; D unclear. Germline V gene sequence: CDR1 MNHNS, CDR2 SASEGT. The CDR3 is made up of 14 amino acids. The germline V and J ends were trimmed by 6 bases and 3 bases, with 11 bases remaining between them.

This clonotype was seen many times. The genes are TRBV12-3 or TRBV12-4 and TRBJ2-3; D is uncertain. The V and J ends lost 2 bases and 7 bases respectively, with 4 bases between them. The CDR3 runs to 11 residues. CDR3 loop: CASSLKNTQYF. The DNA for the CDR3 is TGTGCCAGCAGTTTAAAGAATACGCAGTATTTT.

V usage is TRBV5-8 and J usage is TRBJ2-2; D ambiguous. This CDR3 is 15 amino acids long. The V end was cut by 0 bases, the J end by 6 bases, with 12 bases between. Looked up from germline, CDR1 is SGHTS and CDR2 is YDEGEE. In DNA form, the CDR3 reads TGTGCCAGCAGCTTGGTGCACTGGGTGTCCGGGGAGCTGTTTTTT. It is translated as CASSLVHWVSGELFF.

There are a few counts of this clonotype. The chain employs TRBV6-5 and TRBJ2-2; D remains ambiguous. The CDR3 totals 15 residues. CDR1 and CDR2 from the germline V gene are MNHEY and SVGAGI. The V end lost 3 bases, the J end lost 4 bases, and 12 bases lay between the germline ends. Here the CDR3 reads CASSYDKWGTGELFF. The CDR3 region has the DNA TGTGCCAGCAGTTATGACAAGTGGGGCACCGGGGAGCTGTTTTTT.

This clonotype was recorded a few times. The CDR3, as DNA: TGTGCCAGCAGCTTAGAATCACAGGGAGGGGGCCGTAATGGCTACACCTTC. Its translation is CASSLESQGGGRNGYTF. The gene calls are TRBV7-8 and TRBJ1-2; 7 bases agree with TRBD1. The junction had 14 bases not matched to a gene; V was cut back by 1 base and J by 6 bases. This CDR3 has 17 amino acids. The germline V gene has CDR1 SGHVS and CDR2 FQNEAQ. The whole variable domain, remainder taken from reference TRBV7-8 and TRBJ1-2, is GAGVSQSPRYKVAKRGQDVALRCDPISGHVSLFWYQQALGQGPEFLTYFQNEAQLDKSGLPSDRFFAERPEGSVSTLKIQRTQQEDSAVYLCASSLESQGGGRNGYTFGSGTRLTVV.

There are many counts of this clonotype. V and J are TRBV3-1 and TRBJ1-2; D is uncertain. Germline CDR1 LGHDT, CDR2 YNNKEL (reference sequence). There are 13 residues in the CDR3. The germline V and J ends were trimmed by 1 base and 3 bases, with 6 bases remaining between them. The CDR3 loop is CASSQVQYYGYTF. CDR3 bases: TGTGCCAGCAGCCAAGTTCAATACTATGGCTACACCTTC. Full variable domain (missing parts from reference TRBV3-1 and TRBJ1-2): DTAVSQTPKYLVTQMGNDKSIKCEQNLGHDTMYWYKQDSKKFLKIMFSYNNKELIINETVPNRFSPKSPDKAHLNLHINSLELGDSAVYFCASSQVQYYGYTFGSGTRLTVV.

This clonotype was observed a handful of times. This chain connects TRBV20-1 to TRBJ1-2; D is ambiguous. Trimming removed 0 bases from V and 0 bases from J, with 11 bases in between. The CDR3 is 15 amino acids. CDR1 DFQATT and CDR2 SNEGSKA come from the germline V gene (reference sequence). The CDR3 reads CSARDMRHANYGYTF. The CDR3 DNA sequence: TGCAGTGCTAGAGATATGCGGCACGCTAACTATGGCTACACCTTC.

This chain's CDR3 is CASTWDLLSYEQYF. Here the CDR3 DNA reads TGTGCCAGCACCTGGGACCTTTTATCCTACGAGCAGTACTTC. This sequence joins TRBV7-2 and TRBJ2-7; either TRBD1 or TRBD2 may supply D (5 bases each). The CDR3 is made up of 14 amino acids. Germline CDR1 and CDR2: SGHTA and FQGNSA. V shed 7 bases and J shed 1 base, with 14 bases lying between them.